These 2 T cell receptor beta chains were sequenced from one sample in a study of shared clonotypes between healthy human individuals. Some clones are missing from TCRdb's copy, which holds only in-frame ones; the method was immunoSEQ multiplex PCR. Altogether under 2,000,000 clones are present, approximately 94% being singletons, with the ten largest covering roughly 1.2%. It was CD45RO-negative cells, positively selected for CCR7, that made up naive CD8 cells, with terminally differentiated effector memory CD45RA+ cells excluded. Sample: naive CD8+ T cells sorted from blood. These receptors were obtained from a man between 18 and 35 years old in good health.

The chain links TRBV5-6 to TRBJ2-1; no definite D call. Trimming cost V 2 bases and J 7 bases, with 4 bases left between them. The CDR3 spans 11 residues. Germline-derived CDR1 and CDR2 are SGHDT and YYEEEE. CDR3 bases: TGTGCCAGCAGCTTCACAAATGAGCAGTTCTTC. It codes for CASSFTNEQFF.

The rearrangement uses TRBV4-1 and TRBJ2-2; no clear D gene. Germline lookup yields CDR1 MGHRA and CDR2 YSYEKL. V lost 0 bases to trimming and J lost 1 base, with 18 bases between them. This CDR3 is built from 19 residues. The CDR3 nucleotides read TGCGCCAGCAGCCAAGACGCATTGGGGATAGATTGGAACACCGGGGAGCTGTTTTTT. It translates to CASSQDALGIDWNTGELFF.